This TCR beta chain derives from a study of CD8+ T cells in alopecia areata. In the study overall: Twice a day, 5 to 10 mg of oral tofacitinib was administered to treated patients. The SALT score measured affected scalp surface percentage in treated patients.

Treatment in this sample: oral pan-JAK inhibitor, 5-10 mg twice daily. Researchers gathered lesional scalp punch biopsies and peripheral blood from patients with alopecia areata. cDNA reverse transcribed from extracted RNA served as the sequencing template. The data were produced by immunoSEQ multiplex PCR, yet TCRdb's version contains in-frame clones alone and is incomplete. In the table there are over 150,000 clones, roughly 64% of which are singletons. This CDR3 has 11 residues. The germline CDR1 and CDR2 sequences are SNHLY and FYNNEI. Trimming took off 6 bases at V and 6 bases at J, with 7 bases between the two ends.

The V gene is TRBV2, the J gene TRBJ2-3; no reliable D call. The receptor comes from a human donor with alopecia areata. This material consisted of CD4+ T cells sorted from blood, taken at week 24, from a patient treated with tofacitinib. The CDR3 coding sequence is TGTGCCAGCAGGCCGGCTGATACGCAGTATTTT. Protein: CASRPADTQYF.